This T cell receptor beta chain was documented in a study of blood T cell repertoires in COVID-19. Germline V gene sequence: CDR1 SGHRS, CDR2 YFSETQ. V was pared by 2 bases and J by 2 bases, with 10 bases between. The CDR3 has 15 amino acids. Assay: immunoSEQ multiplex PCR; the TCRdb copy retains only in-frame clones and omits some. The table records approximately 140,000 clones, around 89% of them present only once. The V call is TRBV5-1, the J call TRBJ1-4; D not resolved. The sequencing sample was made of peripheral blood. The clonotype comes from a man aged 45-65 years with active or convalescent COVID-19. The CDR3 sequence: CASSFAVNTNEKLFF. CDR3 in DNA: TGCGCCAGCAGCTTTGCGGTAAACACTAATGAAAAACTGTTTTTT.